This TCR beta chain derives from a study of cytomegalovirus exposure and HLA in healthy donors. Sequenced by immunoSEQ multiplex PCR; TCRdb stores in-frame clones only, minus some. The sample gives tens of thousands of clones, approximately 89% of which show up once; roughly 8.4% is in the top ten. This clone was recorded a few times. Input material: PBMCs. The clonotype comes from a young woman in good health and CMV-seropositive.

The CDR3 bases are TGTGCCAGCGCCAGACAGGCCCTGGGAGGGTCACCCCTCCACTTT. It translates to CASARQALGGSPLHF. The chain links TRBV18 to TRBJ1-6; possible D gene TRBD1, 6 bases. Germline CDR1 and CDR2: KGHSH and LQKENI. The CDR3 contains 15 residues. The V gene lost 8 bases and the J gene lost 10 bases, with 21 bases spanning the gap.